The 26 T cell receptor beta chains listed next were all sequenced from one sample in a study of cytotoxic CD8 clonotypes in ibrutinib-treated CLL. TCRdb's copy holds only in-frame clones and misses some; the assay was immunoSEQ multiplex PCR. The top ten hold 20% of the sample, which has 45,000 to 70,000 clones, roughly 50% seen once. The sequencing here drew on PBMCs, taken after 24 months of ibrutinib treatment. The source is a human donor with chronic lymphocytic leukemia.

This chain connects TRBV5-4 to TRBJ2-7; D not certain. V lost 0 bases to trimming and J lost 0 bases, with 7 bases between them. Germline V lookup: CDR1 SGHNT, CDR2 YYREEE (reference sequence). The CDR3 loop spans 14 amino acids. The CDR3 loop reads CASSLDISSYEQYF. The CDR3 DNA sequence: TGTGCCAGCAGCTTGGACATTAGCTCCTACGAGCAGTACTTC.

The chain recombines TRBV18 with TRBJ1-4, with TRBD1 as a possible D gene (5 bases). CDR3 length equals 16 residues. Trimming pared 1 base from V and 11 bases from J, leaving 20 bases between. Per the germline V gene, CDR1 is KGHSH and CDR2 is LQKENI. Here the CDR3 reads CASSPLGDPTGGKLFF. CDR3 coding DNA: TGTGCCAGCTCACCACTCGGGGACCCAACCGGGGGGAAACTGTTTTTT.

This chain links TRBV5-1 with TRBJ2-1; D is unresolved. Germline-derived CDR1 and CDR2 are SGHRS and YFSETQ. The V gene lost 2 bases and the J gene lost 2 bases, with 8 bases spanning the gap. CDR3 size: 14 residues. CDR3 protein: CASSLTRPYNEQFF. CDR3 sequence (DNA): TGCGCCAGCAGCTTAACCAGACCCTACAATGAGCAGTTCTTC.

This chain connects TRBV7-9 to TRBJ2-7; D is unclear. V lost 5 bases and J 2 bases, leaving 13 bases between the germline ends. The V gene's germline CDR1 is SEHNR and CDR2 FQNEAQ (reference sequence). There are 14 residues in the CDR3. CDR3 in amino acids: CASSPRLFTYEQYF. The CDR3 bases are TGTGCCAGCAGCCCCCGCTTGTTTACCTACGAGCAGTACTTC. The whole variable domain, remainder taken from reference TRBV7-9 and TRBJ2-7, is DTGVSQNPRHKITKRGQNVTFRCDPISEHNRLYWYRQTLGQGPEFLTYFQNEAQLEKSRLLSDRFSAERPKGSFSTLEIQRTEQGDSAMYLCASSPRLFTYEQYFGPGTRLTVT.

The chain combines TRBV5-1 with TRBJ2-7, with 8 bases matching TRBD2. CDR1 is SGHRS and CDR2 is YFSETQ in the germline V gene. Losses at the gene ends were 5 bases for V and 3 bases for J; bases not matched to a gene: 13. This CDR3 comprises 16 residues. The CDR3 spells CASRPFGTSSVYEQYF. The DNA of the CDR3 is TGCGCCAGCAGGCCCTTTGGGACTAGTTCCGTCTACGAGCAGTACTTC.

V and J are TRBV15 and TRBJ1-5; D unclear. Germline CDR1 LNHNV, CDR2 YYDKDF (reference sequence). CDR3 length equals 14 residues. Deletions cut 3 bases from V and 0 bases from J, with 6 bases between. The CDR3: CATSSSLSNQPQHF. Written as DNA, the CDR3 is TGTGCCACCAGCAGTTCTCTTAGCAATCAGCCCCAGCATTTT.

The gene calls are TRBV29-1 and TRBJ2-7; D call uncertain. Trimming cost V 1 base and J 0 bases, with 4 bases left between them. Germline CDR1 reads SQVTM; CDR2 reads ANQGSEA. This CDR3 spans 12 amino acids. The DNA for the CDR3 is TGCAGCGTTGAAGGCACCTCCTACGAGCAGTACTTC. It is translated as CSVEGTSYEQYF.

The chain uses TRBV10-1 and TRBJ2-4, with D hard to call. This CDR3 is 14 amino acids long. The V end was cut by 5 bases, the J end by 0 bases, with 8 bases between. The germline V gene encodes CDR1 WNHNN and CDR2 SYGVQD (reference sequence). CDR3 coding DNA: TGCGCCAGCAGTAACAGTGCAGCCAAAAACATTCAGTACTTC. Translated: CASSNSAAKNIQYF.

The CDR3 nucleotides read TGTGCCAGCAGCTTAGGCCCCAATACCTACGAGCAGTACTTC. Protein product: CASSLGPNTYEQYF. The chain employs TRBV7-6 and TRBJ2-7; D not certain. V lost 1 base to trimming and J lost 2 bases, with 9 bases between them. The CDR3 loop spans 14 amino acids. Germline CDR1 and CDR2: SGHVS and FNYEAQ. Based on the CDR3 plus reference TRBV7-6 and TRBJ2-7, the full variable domain is GAGVSQSPRYKVTKRGQDVALRCDPISGHVSLYWYRQALGQGPEFLTYFNYEAQQDKSGLPNDRFSAERPEGSISTLTIQRTEQRDSAMYRCASSLGPNTYEQYFGPGTRLTVT.

The rearrangement joins TRBV2 to TRBJ2-2; 10 bases line up with TRBD1. Germline lookup yields CDR1 SNHLY and CDR2 FYNNEI. The CDR3 loop spans 15 amino acids. V lost 8 bases and J lost 2; bases outside the gene matches: 5. CDR3 residues: CASGRQGANTGELFF. CDR3 DNA: TGTGCCAGCGGTCGACAGGGGGCCAACACCGGGGAGCTGTTTTTT. The full variable domain, rest sourced from reference TRBV2 and TRBJ2-2, is EPEVTQTPSHQVTQMGQEVILRCVPISNHLYFYWYRQILGQKVEFLVSFYNNEISEKSEIFDDQFSVERPDGSNFTLKIRSTKLEDSAMYFCASGRQGANTGELFFGEGSRLTVL.

A few counts support this clone. This chain uses TRBV5-1 with TRBJ2-5; no reliable D call. V lost 4 bases and J lost 1, with 8 bases in between. Germline loops: CDR1 SGHRS, CDR2 YFSETQ. The CDR3 runs 13 residues. As DNA, the CDR3 is TGCGCCAGCAGCCCTGGATCCCAAGAGACCCAGTACTTC. Protein: CASSPGSQETQYF. The full variable domain, in which reference TRBV5-1 and TRBJ2-5 provide the parts outside the CDR3, is KAGVTQTPRYLIKTRGQQVTLSCSPISGHRSVSWYQQTPGQGLQFLFEYFSETQRNKGNFPGRFSGRQFSNSRSEMNVSTLELGDSALYLCASSPGSQETQYFGPGTRLLVL.

This clone is a singleton in its sample. This chain uses TRBV28 with TRBJ2-1; TRBD1 agrees at 10 bases. The CDR3 totals 14 residues. The germline CDR1 and CDR2 sequences are MDHEN and SYDVKM. V lost 5 bases and J lost 5; bases outside the gene matches: 3. The CDR3 bases are TGTGCCAGCAGTAGGGACAGGGGAGACAATGAGCAGTTCTTC. Its translation is CASSRDRGDNEQFF.

Concerning this clone itself: Only one base separates this from a far larger clonotype, so it likely reflects a read error. V is TRBV7-9 and J is TRBJ1-2; tentative D call: TRBD1 (6 bases). The germline V gene has CDR1 SEHNR and CDR2 FQNEAQ (reference sequence). The CDR3 contains 14 residues. The CDR3 bases are TGTGCCAGCAGCTTAGCGCCGGGGGGCTATAGCTACACCTTC. Translating gives CASSLAPGGYSYTF. Full variable domain (rest looked up from reference TRBV7-9 and TRBJ1-2): DTGVSQNPRHKITKRGQNVTFRCDPISEHNRLYWYRQTLGQGPEFLTYFQNEAQLEKSRLLSDRFSAERPKGSFSTLEIQRTEQGDSAMYLCASSLAPGGYSYTFGSGTRLTVV.

This chain joins TRBV2 and TRBJ1-1; no clear D gene. Trimming removed 2 bases at V and 0 bases at J, with 16 bases between. The V gene's germline CDR1 is SNHLY and CDR2 FYNNEI. There are 17 residues in the CDR3. CDR3 sequence: CASSEKGFRLMNTEAFF. CDR3 nucleotide sequence: TGTGCCAGCAGTGAAAAAGGGTTCCGACTCATGAACACTGAAGCTTTCTTT.

The chain recombines TRBV10-3 with TRBJ2-2; the match to TRBD1 covers 8 bases. V trimming: 2 bases; J trimming: 4 bases; junction bases outside the gene matches: 0. From germline, CDR1 is ENHRY and CDR2 SYGVKD. This CDR3 is built from 14 residues. The CDR3 DNA reads TGTGCCATCAGTGAGACAGGGGGCACCGGGGAGCTGTTTTTT. This codes for CAISETGGTGELFF.

This clone came up once. The chain recombines TRBV12-5 with TRBJ2-1, with 8 nucleotides matching TRBD2. The CDR3 runs to 15 residues. Germline loops: CDR1 LGHNT, CDR2 FRNRAP. V was pared by 6 bases and J by 4 bases, with 8 bases of the junction left unmatched. The CDR3 protein is CASGGGGGSYNEQFF. The CDR3 DNA reads TGTGCTAGTGGCGGTGGCGGGGGGTCTTACAATGAGCAGTTCTTC.

This clone was seen a few times. V usage is TRBV18 and J usage is TRBJ2-2; D not certain. With 3 bases removed from V and 3 bases from J, the gap between germline ends came to 11 bases. The CDR3 loop spans 15 amino acids. CDR1 and CDR2 from the germline V gene are KGHSH and LQKENI. CDR3 region: CASSPRRVDTGELFF. CDR3 nucleotides: TGTGCCAGCTCACCTAGACGGGTTGACACCGGGGAGCTGTTTTTT. The full variable domain, its missing parts supplied by reference TRBV18 and TRBJ2-2, is NAGVMQNPRHLVRRRGQEARLRCSPMKGHSHVYWYRQLPEEGLKFMVYLQKENIIDESGMPKERFSAEFPKEGPSILRIQQVVRGDSAAYFCASSPRRVDTGELFFGEGSRLTVL.

This chain joins TRBV2 and TRBJ1-2; D call uncertain. The germline gives CDR1 SNHLY, CDR2 FYNNEI. The CDR3 extends over 10 amino acids. V was shortened by 1 base and J by 8 bases, with 2 bases between the two germline ends. The CDR3 region is CASSEEGYTF. The DNA of the CDR3 is TGTGCCAGCAGTGAAGAGGGCTACACCTTC.

The chain uses TRBV11-2 and TRBJ1-1, with 8 bases matching TRBD1. This CDR3 spans 13 amino acids. Trimming at V came to 5 bases and at J to 4 bases, leaving 3 bases not matched to a gene. Per the germline V gene, CDR1 is SGHAT and CDR2 is FQNNGV. CDR3 DNA: TGTGCCAGCAGCCCGGACAGGGCCACTGAAGCTTTCTTT. Protein: CASSPDRATEAFF.

The table lists this clone with a few counts. The J gene is TRBJ2-2, the V gene TRBV6-5; D not resolved. Trimming shortened V by 0 bases and J by 6 bases, and 5 bases separated the two germline ends. CDR3 length: 13 residues. Looked up from germline, CDR1 is MNHEY and CDR2 is SVGAGI. In nucleotides, the CDR3 is TGTGCCAGCAGTTACTCGGGGTCCGGGGAGCTGTTTTTT. Protein product: CASSYSGSGELFF.

This clone was detected only a few times. This chain joins TRBV7-9 and TRBJ1-1; 7 bases align to TRBD1. Germline V gene sequence: CDR1 SEHNR, CDR2 FQNEAQ (reference sequence). J lost 2 bases, V lost 5 bases, and 11 bases had no gene match. The CDR3 consists of 16 residues. The CDR3 sequence: CASSPLQGGKNTEAFF. CDR3 bases: TGTGCCAGCAGCCCCCTCCAGGGGGGAAAAAACACTGAAGCTTTCTTT. Full variable domain (missing parts from reference TRBV7-9 and TRBJ1-1): DTGVSQNPRHKITKRGQNVTFRCDPISEHNRLYWYRQTLGQGPEFLTYFQNEAQLEKSRLLSDRFSAERPKGSFSTLEIQRTEQGDSAMYLCASSPLQGGKNTEAFFGQGTRLTVV.

The chain links TRBV5-8 to TRBJ1-5, with D perhaps TRBD1 (5 bases). Germline V gene data show CDR1 as SGHTS and CDR2 as YDEGEE. CDR3 length: 15 amino acids. V was pared by 0 bases and J by 2 bases, with 9 bases between. Here the CDR3 DNA reads TGTGCCAGCAGCTTGGCCAGGACACGCAATCAGCCCCAGCATTTT. Translation: CASSLARTRNQPQHF. Using reference TRBV5-8 and TRBJ1-5 for the parts outside the CDR3, the full variable domain is EAGVTQSPTHLIKTRGQQATLRCSPISGHTSVYWYQQALGLGLQFLLWYDEGEERNRGNFPPRFSGRQFPNYSSELNVNALELEDSALYLCASSLARTRNQPQHFGDGTRLSIL.

The chain recombines TRBV5-4 with TRBJ2-7; no clear D. The CDR3 is 13 amino acids. The germline CDR1 and CDR2 sequences are SGHNT and YYREEE (reference sequence). V was trimmed by 0 bases and J by 3 bases, leaving 7 bases between them. The CDR3 protein is CASSLGQSYEQYV. CDR3 coding DNA: TGTGCCAGCAGCTTGGGGCAGAGCTACGAGCAGTACGTC.

The chain recombines TRBV30 with TRBJ2-1; D is perhaps TRBD2 (6 bases). Between the trimmed V and J ends, which lost 3 bases and 0 bases, there was a span of 12 bases. CDR3 length: 15 amino acids. Germline lookup yields CDR1 GTSNPN and CDR2 SVGIG (reference sequence). Written as DNA, the CDR3 is TGTGCCTGGAGCGACGACGGGAGCTCCTACAATGAGCAGTTCTTC. Translated, it gives CAWSDDGSSYNEQFF. The entire variable domain, with the rest obtained from reference TRBV30 and TRBJ2-1, is as follows: SQTIHQWPATLVQPVGSPLSLECTVEGTSNPNLYWYRQAAGRGLQLLFYSVGIGQISSEVPQNLSASRPQDRQFILSSKKLLLSDSGFYLCAWSDDGSSYNEQFFGPGTRLTVL.

This clone appeared a few times. The CDR3 does not end in the conserved phenylalanine or tryptophan, so this is likely a read error. The limits of the CDR3 on the DNA are not certain, so only TCRdb's listed CDR3 is given. This chain uses TRBV10-1 with TRBJ2-7; the D call TRBD1 from the table was never checked on the DNA. CDR1 WNHNN and CDR2 SYGVQD come from the germline V gene (reference sequence). The length of the CDR3 is 10 amino acids, counting both ends. The CDR3 loop is CASTGDRAWD.

V usage is TRBV11-2 and J usage is TRBJ2-1; perhaps TRBD1 as D (5 bases). The CDR3 loop spans 11 amino acids. V lost 5 bases, J lost 8 bases, and 7 bases lay in between. Looked up from germline, CDR1 is SGHAT and CDR2 is FQNNGV. The CDR3 sequence: CASSQGYEQFF. CDR3 nucleotide sequence: TGTGCCAGCAGCCAGGGCTATGAGCAGTTCTTC.